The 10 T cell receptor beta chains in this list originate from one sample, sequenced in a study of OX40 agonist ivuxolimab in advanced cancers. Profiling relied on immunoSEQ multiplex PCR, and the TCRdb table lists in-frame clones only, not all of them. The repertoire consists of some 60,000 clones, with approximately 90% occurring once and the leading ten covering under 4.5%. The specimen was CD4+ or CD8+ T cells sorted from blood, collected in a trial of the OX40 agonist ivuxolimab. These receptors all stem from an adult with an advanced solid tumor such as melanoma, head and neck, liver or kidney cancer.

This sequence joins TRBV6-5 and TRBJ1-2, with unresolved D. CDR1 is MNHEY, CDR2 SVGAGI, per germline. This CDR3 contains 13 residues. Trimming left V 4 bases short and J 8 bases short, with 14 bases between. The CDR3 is CASSLGNTGGYTF. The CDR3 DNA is TGTGCCAGCAGTTTGGGTAACACGGGAGGCTACACCTTC.

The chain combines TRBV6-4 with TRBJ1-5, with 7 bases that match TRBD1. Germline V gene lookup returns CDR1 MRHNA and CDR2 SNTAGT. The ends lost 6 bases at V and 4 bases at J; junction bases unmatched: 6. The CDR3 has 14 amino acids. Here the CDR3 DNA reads TGTGCCAGCAGAAGACAGGGTAAAAATCAGCCCCAGCATTTT. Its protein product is CASRRQGKNQPQHF.

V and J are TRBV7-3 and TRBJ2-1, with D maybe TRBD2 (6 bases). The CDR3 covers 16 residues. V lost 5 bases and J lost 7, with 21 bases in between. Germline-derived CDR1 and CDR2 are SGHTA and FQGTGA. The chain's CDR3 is CASSPASAGPGNEQFF. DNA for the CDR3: TGTGCCAGCAGCCCGGCCTCGGCGGGGCCTGGGAATGAGCAGTTCTTC. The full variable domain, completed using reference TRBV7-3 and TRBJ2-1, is GAGVSQTPSNKVTEKGKYVELRCDPISGHTALYWYRQSLGQGPEFLIYFQGTGAADDSGLPNDRFFAVRPEGSVSTLKIQRTERGDSAVYLCASSPASAGPGNEQFFGPGTRLTVL.

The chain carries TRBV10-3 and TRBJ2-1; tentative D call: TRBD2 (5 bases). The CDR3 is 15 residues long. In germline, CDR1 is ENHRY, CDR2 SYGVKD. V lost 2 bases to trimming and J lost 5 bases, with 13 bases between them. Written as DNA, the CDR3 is TGTGCCATCAGTGAGGGGGTAGCGCCTAACAATGAGCAGTTCTTC. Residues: CAISEGVAPNNEQFF.

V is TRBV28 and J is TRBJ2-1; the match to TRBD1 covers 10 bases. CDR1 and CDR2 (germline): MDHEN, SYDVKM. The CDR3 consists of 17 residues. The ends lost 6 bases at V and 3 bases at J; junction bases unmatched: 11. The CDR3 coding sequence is TGTGCCAGCAGCCTATTACCGGGACAGGGGTTCTACAATGAGCAGTTCTTC. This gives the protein CASSLLPGQGFYNEQFF.

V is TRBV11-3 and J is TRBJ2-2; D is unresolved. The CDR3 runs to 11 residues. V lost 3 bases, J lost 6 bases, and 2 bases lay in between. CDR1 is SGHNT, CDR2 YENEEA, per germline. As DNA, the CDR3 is TGTGCCAGCAGCTTTGCCGGGGAGCTGTTTTTT. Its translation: CASSFAGELFF. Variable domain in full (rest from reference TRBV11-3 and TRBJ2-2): EAGVVQSPRYKIIEKKQPVAFWCNPISGHNTLYWYLQNLGQGPELLIRYENEEAVDDSQLPKDRFSAERLKGVDSTLKIQPAELGDSAVYLCASSFAGELFFGEGSRLTVL.

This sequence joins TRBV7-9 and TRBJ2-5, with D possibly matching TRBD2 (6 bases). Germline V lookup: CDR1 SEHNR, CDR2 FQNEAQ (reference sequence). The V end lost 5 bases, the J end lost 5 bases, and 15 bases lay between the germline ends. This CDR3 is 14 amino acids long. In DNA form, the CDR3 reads TGTGCCAGCAGCCCGGAGGGAGGAGGGGAGACCCAGTACTTC. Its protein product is CASSPEGGGETQYF.

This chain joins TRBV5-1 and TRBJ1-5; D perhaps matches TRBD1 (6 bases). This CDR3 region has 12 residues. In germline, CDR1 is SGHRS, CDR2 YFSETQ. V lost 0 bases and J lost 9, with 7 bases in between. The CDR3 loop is CASSLEGGPQHF. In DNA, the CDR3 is TGCGCCAGCAGCTTGGAGGGGGGGCCCCAGCATTTT.

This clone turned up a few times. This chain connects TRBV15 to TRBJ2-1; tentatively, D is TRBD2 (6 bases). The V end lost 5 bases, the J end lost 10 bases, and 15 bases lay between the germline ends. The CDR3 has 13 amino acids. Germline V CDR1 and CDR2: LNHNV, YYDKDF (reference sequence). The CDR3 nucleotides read TGTGCCACCAGCCGCCTCGGAGGGGAGGAGCAGTTCTTC. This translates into CATSRLGGEEQFF.

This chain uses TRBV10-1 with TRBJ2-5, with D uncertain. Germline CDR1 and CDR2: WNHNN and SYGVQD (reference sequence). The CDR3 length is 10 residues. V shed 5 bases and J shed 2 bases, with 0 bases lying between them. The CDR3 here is CASSQETQYF. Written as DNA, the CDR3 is TGCGCCAGCAGTCAAGAGACCCAGTACTTC.